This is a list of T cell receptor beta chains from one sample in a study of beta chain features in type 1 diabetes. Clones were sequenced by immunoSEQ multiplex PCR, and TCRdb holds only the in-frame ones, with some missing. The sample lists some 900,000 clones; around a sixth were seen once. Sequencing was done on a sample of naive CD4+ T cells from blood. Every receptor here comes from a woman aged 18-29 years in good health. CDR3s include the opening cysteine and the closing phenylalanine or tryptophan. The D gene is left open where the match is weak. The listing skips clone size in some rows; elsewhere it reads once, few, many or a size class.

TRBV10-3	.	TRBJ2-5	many	TGTGCCATTCGGACACAGCAAGGGGAGACCCAGTACTTC	CAIRTQQGETQYF
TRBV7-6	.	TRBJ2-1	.	TGTGCCAGCAGCTTAGCGATGGGGCTCAGCGATGAGCAGTTCTTC	CASSLAMGLSDEQFF
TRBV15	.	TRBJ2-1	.	TGTGCCACCAGCAGAGATCGGAGCAGGTCTTACAATGAGCAGTTCTTC	CATSRDRSRSYNEQFF
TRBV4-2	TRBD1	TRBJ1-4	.	TGTGCCAGCAGCAAAGGGGACAGGGTGACTAATGAAAAACTGTTTTTT	CASSKGDRVTNEKLFF
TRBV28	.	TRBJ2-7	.	TGTGCCAGCAGTTTTCTAGACGAGCAGTACTTC	CASSFLDEQYF
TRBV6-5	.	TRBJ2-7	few	TGTGCCAGCAGTTCTGGTCGGAGAGGGTCCTACGAGCAGTACTTC	CASSSGRRGSYEQYF
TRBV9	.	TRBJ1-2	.	TGTGCCAGCAGCCCCGAACAGGGAAACTATGGCTACACCTTC	CASSPEQGNYGYTF
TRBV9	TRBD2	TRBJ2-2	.	TGTGCCAGCAGCGTAGGGTCTAGCGGTCCCGGGGAGCTGTTTTTT	CASSVGSSGPGELFF
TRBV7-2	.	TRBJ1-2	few	TGTGCCAGCAGCAGCAAGATTCCTCTTGGCTACACCTTC	CASSSKIPLGYTF
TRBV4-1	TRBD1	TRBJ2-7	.	TGCGCCAGCAGCCACTACGGGACAGGGTCCTACGAGCAGTACTTC	CASSHYGTGSYEQYF
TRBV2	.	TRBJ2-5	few	TGTGCCAGCAGTGTGATGGGGGCTGGAGAGACCCAGTACTTC	CASSVMGAGETQYF
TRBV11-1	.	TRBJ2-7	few	TGTGCCAGCAGCTTGCTGACAGTCCCTAAGGAGCAGTACTTC	CASSLLTVPKEQYF
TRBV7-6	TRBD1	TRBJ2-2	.	TGTGCCAGCAGCCCAGGACAGGGAATGAACACCGGGGAGCTGTTTTTT	CASSPGQGMNTGELFF
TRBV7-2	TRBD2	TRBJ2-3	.	TGTGCCAGCAGTACCGTAGCGGGAGGGGGCACAGATACGCAGTATTTT	CASSTVAGGGTDTQYF
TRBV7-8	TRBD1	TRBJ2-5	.	TGTGCCAGCAGCGAAACACAGGGGGCGCTTGGAGAGACCCAGTACTTC	CASSETQGALGETQYF
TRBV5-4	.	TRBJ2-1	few	TGTGCCAGCAGCTTGGGACCGACATTTACTGAGCAGTTCTTC	CASSLGPTFTEQFF
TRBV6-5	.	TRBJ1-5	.	TGTGCCAGCAAGGGGGTCGTTCAGCCCCAGCATTTT	CASKGVVQPQHF
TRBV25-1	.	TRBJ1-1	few	TGTGCCAGCAGTGTAACAGGGACGGACACTGAAGCTTTCTTT	CASSVTGTDTEAFF
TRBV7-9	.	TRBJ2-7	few	TGTGCCAGCAGCTTAAGTTGGGCACAATCCTACGAGCAGTACTTC	CASSLSWAQSYEQYF
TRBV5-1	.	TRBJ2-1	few	TGCGCCAGCAGCTTGGACAGGGAAGGACAGTTCTTC	CASSLDREGQFF
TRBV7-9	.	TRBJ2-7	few	TGTGCCAGCAGCTTAGGGTCTGTGGACTCCTACGAGCAGTACTTC	CASSLGSVDSYEQYF
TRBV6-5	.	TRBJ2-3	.	TGTGCCAGCATTGATAGCGGTAGAGATACGCAGTATTTT	CASIDSGRDTQYF
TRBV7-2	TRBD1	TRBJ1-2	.	TGTGCCAGCAGCTATGCCGGGACAGCAATCCGTTATGGCTACACCTTC	CASSYAGTAIRYGYTF
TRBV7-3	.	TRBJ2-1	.	TGTGCCAGCAGTCAAAACGTCGACAATGAGCAGTTCTTC	CASSQNVDNEQFF
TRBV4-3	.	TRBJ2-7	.	TGCGCCAGCAGCCAACGACCGACAGAGTCCCACGAGCAGTACTTC	CASSQRPTESHEQYF
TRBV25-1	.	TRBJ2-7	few	TGTGCCAGCAGTGATGGAGGCATCAACGAGCAGTACTTC	CASSDGGINEQYF
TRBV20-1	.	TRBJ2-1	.	TGCAGTGCAATGGACAATGAGCAGTTCTTC	CSAMDNEQFF
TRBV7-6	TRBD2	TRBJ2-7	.	TGTGCCAGCAGCCCCGGACTAGCGGGAACCTACGAGCAGTACTTC	CASSPGLAGTYEQYF
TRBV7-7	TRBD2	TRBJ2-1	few	TGTGCTAGCAGCCCAGGACTAGCGGGCAGCTCCTACAATGAGCAGTTCTTC	CASSPGLAGSSYNEQFF
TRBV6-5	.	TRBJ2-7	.	TGTGCCAGCAGGTGGGGATTGAGCTCCTACGAGCAGTACTTC	CASRWGLSSYEQYF
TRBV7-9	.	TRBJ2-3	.	TGTGCCAGCAGCTTGAAGGCAGATACGCAGTATTTT	CASSLKADTQYF
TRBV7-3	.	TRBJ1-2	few	TGTGCCAGCAGCTCGGACGGATACTATGGCTACACCTTC	CASSSDGYYGYTF
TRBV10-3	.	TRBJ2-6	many	TGTGCCATGGGGGAACCTGGGGCCAACGTCCTGACTTTC	CAMGEPGANVLTF
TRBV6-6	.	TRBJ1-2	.	TGTGCCAGCAGCCCTGACGGGATTCGGGGCTACACCTTC	CASSPDGIRGYTF
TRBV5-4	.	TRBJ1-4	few	TGTGCCAGCAGCTTAGACGGTGAAAAACTGTTTTTT	CASSLDGEKLFF
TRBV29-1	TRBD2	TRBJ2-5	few	TGCAGCGTTGCGGGGGGTCGGGAGACCCAGTACTTC	CSVAGGRETQYF
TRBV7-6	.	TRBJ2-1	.	TGTGCCAGCAGCCCAAGGAGACAGGACTTATCCTACAATGAGCAGTTCTTC	CASSPRRQDLSYNEQFF
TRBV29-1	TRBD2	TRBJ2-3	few	TGCAGCGTTGCTAGCGGGATGACAGATACGCAGTATTTT	CSVASGMTDTQYF
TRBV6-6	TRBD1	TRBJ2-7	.	TGTGCCAGCAGTACAGGGGGAACGGTTCCCTACGAGCAGTACTTC	CASSTGGTVPYEQYF
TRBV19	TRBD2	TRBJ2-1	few	TGTGCCAGCCTCCAAGATGGGACTAGCGGGGACGGCAATGAGCAGTTCTTC	CASLQDGTSGDGNEQFF
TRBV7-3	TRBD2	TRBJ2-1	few	TGTGCCAGCAGCTTGCTAGCGGGAGTGGGCAATGAGCAGTTCTTC	CASSLLAGVGNEQFF
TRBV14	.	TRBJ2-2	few	TGTGCCAGCAGCCCAACCCGAGCGGCGGGCACCGGGGAGCTGTTTTTT	CASSPTRAAGTGELFF
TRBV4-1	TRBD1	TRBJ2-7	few	TGCGCCAGCAGCCCTACCCGGGACAGGGGTTCGTACGAGCAGTACTTC	CASSPTRDRGSYEQYF
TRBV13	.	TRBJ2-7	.	.	CASSLVGQGAMIYF
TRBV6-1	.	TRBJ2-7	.	TGTGCCAGCAGTGAAGCGCTTCGGGGGACAAGGCGGGAGTCCTACGAGCAGTACTTC	CASSEALRGTRRESYEQYF
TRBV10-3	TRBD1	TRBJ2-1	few	TGTGCCATCAGCGGGACAGGGGACGGGATGCGGTTCTTC	CAISGTGDGMRFF